The 15 T cell receptor beta chains reported below all come from one sample, sequenced in a study of cytomegalovirus exposure and HLA in healthy donors. The PCR made use of 60 Vbeta and 13 Jbeta primers. TCRdb's table, derived via immunoSEQ multiplex PCR, lists solely in-frame clones and lacks some. The profile shows under 200,000 clones, about 85% of them singletons. The specimen sequenced was PBMCs. The source is a middle-aged man in good health and CMV-seropositive.

The V and J genes are TRBV19 and TRBJ2-4; tentative D call: TRBD2 (6 bases). The CDR3 spans 16 residues. V was shortened by 4 bases and J by 1 base, with 14 bases between the two germline ends. Germline lookup yields CDR1 LNHDA and CDR2 SQIVND (reference sequence). This chain's CDR3 is CASSTLGGAAKNIQYF. The CDR3 DNA is TGTGCCAGTAGTACCCTCGGGGGAGCGGCCAAAAACATTCAGTACTTC.

The chain links TRBV7-3 to TRBJ2-7; D ambiguous. V was shortened by 2 bases and J by 1 base, with 6 bases between the two germline ends. Germline CDR1 reads SGHTA; CDR2 reads FQGTGA. CDR3 length: 13 amino acids. CDR3 sequence (DNA): TGTGCCAGCAGCTTATCGAGGTCCTACGAGCAGTACTTC. Translation: CASSLSRSYEQYF.

This clone was observed once. This chain links TRBV4-1 with TRBJ1-5, with 8 positions matching TRBD1. There are 15 residues in the CDR3. Per the germline V gene, CDR1 is MGHRA and CDR2 is YSYEKL. Germline trimming cut 5 bases from V and 3 bases from J; bases unmatched to any gene: 6. The CDR3 here is CASSYGQGPNQPQHF. CDR3 coding DNA: TGCGCCAGCAGCTACGGACAGGGCCCCAATCAGCCCCAGCATTTT.

The rearrangement joins TRBV6-6 to TRBJ1-1; tentatively, D is TRBD1 (5 bases). Germline lookup yields CDR1 MNHNY and CDR2 SVGAGI (reference sequence). V dropped 1 base and J dropped 0 bases, with 9 bases sitting between them. CDR3 length: 15 amino acids. CDR3 coding DNA: TGTGCCAGCAGTTACTTCGGACAATTGAACACTGAAGCTTTCTTT. It is translated as CASSYFGQLNTEAFF.

The chain uses TRBV5-1 and TRBJ2-3, with D unresolved. Looked up from germline, CDR1 is SGHRS and CDR2 is YFSETQ. Trimming took off 0 bases at V and 7 bases at J, with 9 bases between the two ends. The CDR3 runs to 13 residues. For the CDR3, the DNA is TGCGCCAGCAGCTTGGCGGGTCTGAATACGCAGTATTTT. This sequence encodes CASSLAGLNTQYF.

DNA for the CDR3: TGTGCCAGCAGAGCGGACAGGATGAACTATGGCTACACCTTC. Translating it yields CASRADRMNYGYTF. The gene calls are TRBV4-2 and TRBJ1-2, with TRBD1 matching 7 bases. The CDR3 extends over 14 amino acids. CDR1 and CDR2 from the germline V gene are LGHNA and YNFKEQ. The J segment lost 2 bases and the V segment lost 6 bases, leaving 6 bases of the junction unmatched.

The gene calls are TRBV18 and TRBJ2-6; D is uncertain. Trimming stripped 5 bases from V and 0 bases from J, with 8 bases between. The germline CDR1 and CDR2 sequences are KGHSH and LQKENI. The CDR3 runs 15 residues. Here the CDR3 DNA reads TGTGCCAGCTCAACACAGAGCTCTGGGGCCAACGTCCTGACTTTC. This translates into CASSTQSSGANVLTF.

The rearrangement joins TRBV6-5 to TRBJ2-6; D may be TRBD2 (6 bases). The V end was cut by 4 bases, the J end by 0 bases, with 10 bases between. The CDR3 is made up of 16 amino acids. Germline loops: CDR1 MNHEY, CDR2 SVGAGI. As DNA, the CDR3 is TGTGCCAGCAGTTCCTGGACTAACTCTGGGGCCAACGTCCTGACTTTC. It codes for CASSSWTNSGANVLTF.

The gene calls are TRBV5-4 and TRBJ2-5, with D perhaps matching TRBD1 (5 bases). Germline CDR1 and CDR2: SGHNT and YYREEE (reference sequence). The V and J ends lost 4 bases and 0 bases respectively, with 16 bases between them. This CDR3 contains 16 residues. CDR3 amino acids: CASSPGALQYQETQYF. As DNA, the CDR3 is TGTGCCAGCAGCCCTGGGGCTCTACAGTACCAAGAGACCCAGTACTTC.

The J gene is TRBJ2-1, the V gene TRBV5-1; 8 bases match TRBD1. Per germline, CDR1 SGHRS and CDR2 YFSETQ. There are 17 residues in the CDR3. Trimming removed 2 bases from V and 3 bases from J; junction bases left unmatched: 10. The CDR3 DNA sequence: TGCGCCAGCAGCTTCGGAGCGACAGGGGTGGACTACAATGAGCAGTTCTTC. As protein: CASSFGATGVDYNEQFF.

This clone was recorded only once. The chain uses TRBV4-2 and TRBJ1-5; tentative D call: TRBD1 (6 bases). The CDR3 covers 14 residues. Trimming left V 4 bases short and J 6 bases short, with 13 bases between. CDR1 and CDR2 from the germline V gene are LGHNA and YNFKEQ. The CDR3 DNA follows: TGTGCCAGCAGCCTCCCCGGGGGGGCTCAGCCCCAGCATTTT. Protein product: CASSLPGGAQPQHF.

The chain is built from TRBV5-1 and TRBJ2-7; 10 bases map to TRBD2. This CDR3 has 13 amino acids. The J segment lost 10 bases and the V segment lost 4 bases, leaving 8 bases of the junction unmatched. Germline-derived CDR1 and CDR2 are SGHRS and YFSETQ. CDR3 protein: CASSGSGTSDQYF. In DNA form, the CDR3 reads TGCGCCAGCAGCGGTTCCGGGACTAGCGATCAGTACTTC.

The chain joins TRBV30 to TRBJ1-5; weak D call: TRBD1 (6 bases). The CDR3 extends over 13 amino acids. Germline loops: CDR1 GTSNPN, CDR2 SVGIG (reference sequence). The V end was cut by 2 bases, the J end by 4 bases, with 9 bases between. The CDR3 nucleotides read TGTGCCTGGAGTCCGGACAGTAATCAGCCCCAGCATTTT. Protein product: CAWSPDSNQPQHF.

The chain carries TRBV19 and TRBJ1-5; 9 nucleotides line up with TRBD1. The V segment lost 3 bases and the J segment 4 bases; nucleotides outside the gene matches: 4. Germline lookup yields CDR1 LNHDA and CDR2 SQIVND (reference sequence). CDR3 length: 15 residues. The DNA of the CDR3 is TGTGCCAGTAGTATGGAGGGACAGGGAAATCAGCCCCAGCATTTT. This translates into CASSMEGQGNQPQHF.

This clone was counted only a few times. J is TRBJ1-2 and V is TRBV10-2, with D tentatively TRBD1 (6 bases). V was clipped by 8 bases and J by 4 bases, with 20 bases between them. The CDR3 is 15 residues long. CDR1 and CDR2 (germline): WSHSY, SAAADI. CDR3 sequence: CASVNPDSFSYGYTF. The CDR3, as DNA: TGCGCCAGCGTAAACCCGGACAGCTTTTCCTATGGCTACACCTTC.